There are many counts of the clone carrying this T cell receptor (beta chain). This specimen belongs to a study of T-cell memory formation after mild COVID-19. The germline V and J ends were trimmed by 6 bases and 9 bases, with 18 bases remaining between them. This CDR3 spans 13 amino acids. Per the germline V gene, CDR1 is SQVTM and CDR2 is ANQGSEA. TCRdb reanalysed the 5' RACE reads using MiXCR and keeps one entry per CDR3 protein. The table includes about 13,000 distinct CDR3 sequences, 15% to 20% detected once. The TCR sequence derives from a man in his late teens or twenties who had mild COVID-19 (a few samples of this study predate the infection). Cell type and time point are not known. This chain connects TRBV29-1 to TRBJ2-4, with D possibly matching TRBD2 (7 bases). The sequenced material came from PBMCs or a T cell subset sorted from them (not recorded which). The CDR3 spells CSVSGGGEGIQYF. CDR3 sequence (DNA): TGCAGCGTCTCTGGCGGGGGCGAAGGCATTCAGTACTTC.